Shown below are 9 T cell receptor beta chains from a single sample sequenced in a study of tumor-infiltrating lymphocytes in primary liver carcinoma. Total RNA amounting to 450 to 500 ng was the source from which TCR beta cDNA was made with a constant-region primer. Libraries for TCR beta were built through three nested multiplex PCR rounds, which together made up a slightly modified ARM-PCR procedure. PCR rounds one and two used TRBV1-TRBV30 forward primers with a C-beta reverse primer for 9 to 10 cycles each. Each CDR3 protein gets one entry after TCRdb re-called the multiplex PCR reads with MiXCR. The data hold approximately 74,000 distinct CDR3 sequences, with 70% to 75% observed a single time. For each extraction, RNA and DNA were obtained together from roughly 20-30 mg of unsorted bulk tissue. The sample was liver tumor tissue from sampling region 4. Sample subset: tumor region T4, right-lateral pole. The receptors here all came from a woman in her sixties or seventies with primary liver carcinoma and hepatitis B virus infection.

For this clonotype: At one of its ends the junction is not consistent with the germline gene, which may arise from a read error. The chain joins TRBV6-1 to TRBJ1-4; TRBD1 aligns across 10 bases. The CDR3 consists of 16 residues. Germline-derived CDR1 and CDR2 are MNHNS and SASEGT. CDR3 coding DNA: TGTGCCAGGAGTGGGGACAGGGGCTCAACTAATGAAAAACTGTCTTTT. It codes for CARSGDRGSTNEKLSF.

This clonotype was seen once. Its ends do not fully match the called genes, so a read error is possible. The V call is TRBV7-9, the J call TRBJ2-1; unclear D gene. The length of the CDR3 is 20 residues. Germline CDR1 SEHNR, CDR2 FQNEAQ (reference sequence). CDR3 loop: CASNLDTPRAVATQWNEQFF. The CDR3 DNA follows: TGTGCCAGCAACTTAGATACTCCTCGTGCGGTGGCTACCCAATGGAATGAGCAGTTCTTC.

The rearrangement links TRBV29-1 to TRBJ2-2; D gene uncertain. Germline V gene lookup returns CDR1 SQVTM and CDR2 ANQGSEA. V lost 5 bases, J lost 5 bases, and 15 bases lay in between. The CDR3 has 14 residues. CDR3 amino acids: CSVKLGSATGELFF. The CDR3, as DNA: TGCAGCGTTAAATTGGGATCAGCTACCGGGGAGCTGTTTTTT.

The rearrangement uses TRBV11-3 and TRBJ2-7, with TRBD1 identical over 10 bases. This CDR3 is 15 amino acids long. The trim removed 10 bases at V and 3 bases at J, leaving 12 bases unmatched. Germline CDR1 is SGHNT and CDR2 is YENEEA. CDR3 nucleotides: TGTGCCAATAGCCCCGGGACAGGGGACAACTACGAGCAGTACTTC. As protein: CANSPGTGDNYEQYF.

This clonotype appeared once. The conserved phenylalanine or tryptophan is not found at the CDR3 terminus, so this likely reflects a read error. Because the CDR3's place on the DNA is in doubt, the DNA is left out and the CDR3 is given as listed by TCRdb. The gene calls are TRBV12-3 or TRBV12-4 and TRBJ2-5; TRBD2 is the table's D call, not checked against the DNA. The CDR3 is 17 amino acids long, termini counted. The CDR3 protein is CVSRRLAGGPRVEDLYL.

This chain links TRBV29-1 with TRBJ2-5, with D unresolved. CDR1 is SQVTM, CDR2 ANQGSEA, per germline. V was trimmed by 8 bases and J by 7 bases, leaving 20 bases between them. This CDR3 has 13 residues. The CDR3 region has the DNA TGCAGCATCTCCAGATCGGGCTTGGGGACCCAGTACTTC. It encodes CSISRSGLGTQYF.

A word on this clonotype: The conserved final phenylalanine or tryptophan is absent from the CDR3, which likely points to a read error. V and J are TRBV11-2 and TRBJ1-1; no reliable D call. Germline CDR1 reads SGHAT; CDR2 reads FQNNGV. This CDR3 contains 15 residues. CDR3 bases: TGCGCCAGCAGCCGCCCTGCCGGGAGGCGGACTGAAGCTTTCTCT. Translating it yields CASSRPAGRRTEAFS.

This clonotype counts as medium-sized. The rearrangement joins TRBV11-2 to TRBJ2-1, with D unclear. Looked up from germline, CDR1 is SGHAT and CDR2 is FQNNGV. This CDR3 is 14 amino acids long. V gave up 3 bases and J gave up 9 bases, with 15 bases separating them. CDR3 protein: CASSLWADRSEQFF. CDR3 coding DNA: TGTGCCAGCAGCTTGTGGGCAGATCGGAGTGAGCAGTTCTTC.

Turning to this clonotype: This clone may be a read error of a much larger clone one base away. The V gene is TRBV6-5, the J gene TRBJ2-2; 9 bases agree with TRBD1. The CDR3 runs 15 residues. CDR1 MNHEY and CDR2 SVGAGI come from the germline V gene. CDR3 DNA: TGTGCCAGCAGTACCTACAGGGGGCTCACCGGGGAGCTGCTTTTT. Translating it yields CASSTYRGLTGELLF.